This T cell receptor beta chain was profiled in a study of radiotherapy plus CTLA-4 blockade in lung cancer. About the research overall: Overall, around 20% of patients showed an objective response, while about 29% attained disease control.

V was cut by 2 bases and J by 6 bases, with 11 bases left in between. The CDR3 loop spans 14 amino acids. Germline V lookup: CDR1 SGHRS, CDR2 YFSETQ. Clones were sequenced by immunoSEQ multiplex PCR, and TCRdb holds only the in-frame ones, with some missing. The data contain about 43,000 clones, about 70% of them singletons. The chain is built from TRBV5-1 and TRBJ2-2, with D unclear. The receptor was derived from a human donor with non-small cell lung cancer who had a partial response to radiotherapy plus ipilimumab. Specimen: peripheral blood, collected from a patient treated with radiotherapy plus ipilimumab. The CDR3 here is CASSFQPPAGELFF. CDR3 nucleotides: TGCGCCAGCAGCTTCCAACCTCCGGCCGGGGAGCTGTTTTTT.